Following are 28 T cell receptor beta chains from one sample sequenced in a study of T-cell memory formation after mild COVID-19. Via MiXCR, TCRdb re-called the 5' RACE reads, giving one row per CDR3 protein. Of approximately 240,000 distinct CDR3 sequences listed, about 15% are singletons. Sequences were obtained from PBMCs or a T cell subset sorted from them (not recorded which). The origin of the receptors is a man younger than 35 who had mild COVID-19 (a few samples of this study predate the infection). Cell type and time point are not known.

This clonotype was seen a few times. The chain is built from TRBV2 and TRBJ2-2, with a weak D call TRBD2 (6 bases). The ends were cut back, 5 bases at V and 6 bases at J, with 13 bases in the middle. Looked up from germline, CDR1 is SNHLY and CDR2 is FYNNEI. The CDR3 runs 14 residues. The CDR3 spells CASSYRTKAGELFF. CDR3 sequence (DNA): TGTGCCAGCAGTTACAGGACTAAAGCCGGGGAGCTGTTTTTT. Full variable domain (missing parts from reference TRBV2 and TRBJ2-2): EPEVTQTPSHQVTQMGQEVILRCVPISNHLYFYWYRQILGQKVEFLVSFYNNEISEKSEIFDDQFSVERPDGSNFTLKIRSTKLEDSAMYFCASSYRTKAGELFFGEGSRLTVL.

The CDR3 DNA follows: TGTGCCAGCAGTTTGGGGTTCACGGGTGTTAGGAACCGTGGGGCCAACGTCCTGACTTTC. This translates into CASSLGFTGVRNRGANVLTF. The chain combines TRBV27 with TRBJ2-6, with D unclear. Germline V lookup: CDR1 MNHEY, CDR2 SMNVEV (reference sequence). V shed 3 bases and J shed 3 bases, with 24 bases lying between them. This CDR3 comprises 20 residues.

This chain joins TRBV9 and TRBJ1-1; tentatively, D is TRBD1 (5 bases). CDR3 length: 14 amino acids. Trimming took off 4 bases at V and 6 bases at J, with 16 bases between the two ends. Germline values: CDR1 SGDLS, CDR2 YYNGEE. The CDR3 DNA reads TGTGCCAGCAGCCCCCTGGGGCAAGTCCCTGAAGCTTTCTTT. Amino acids: CASSPLGQVPEAFF.

This clonotype has just a few counts. V gene TRBV7-3 combines with J gene TRBJ2-1; TRBD2 matches at 11 bases. The CDR3 totals 16 residues. The germline CDR1 and CDR2 sequences are SGHTA and FQGTGA. The V gene end was trimmed by 5 bases and the J gene end by 9 bases; junction bases not matched to a gene: 12. The CDR3: CASSLLRLAGQGEQFF. For the CDR3, the DNA is TGTGCCAGCAGCCTACTCCGACTAGCGGGGCAGGGTGAGCAGTTCTTC.

This clonotype was picked up a small number of times. This chain links TRBV4-3 with TRBJ2-1; the match to TRBD1 covers 8 bases. Germline V gives CDR1 LGHNA, CDR2 YSLEER. The CDR3 has 16 residues. Unmatched junction bases numbered 8, after V lost 0 bases and J lost 7 bases. In DNA form, the CDR3 reads TGCGCCAGCAGCCAAGATCTCAGGGGGCGGTGGAATGAGCAGTTCTTC. This sequence encodes CASSQDLRGRWNEQFF.

This clonotype was seen a handful of times. The chain uses TRBV5-6 and TRBJ2-3; 8 nucleotides match TRBD1. CDR1 is SGHDT, CDR2 YYEEEE, per germline. The CDR3 has 15 residues. After removal of 6 bases from V and 0 bases from J, the junction contained 6 bases not matched to a gene. The CDR3 reads CASIRQGRSTDTQYF. In nucleotides, the CDR3 is TGTGCCAGCATCCGACAGGGGAGGAGCACAGATACGCAGTATTTT.

This clonotype turned up a few times. The chain has TRBV7-8 and TRBJ2-3; D might be TRBD2 (6 bases). The V and J ends lost 5 bases and 0 bases respectively, with 12 bases between them. The CDR3 totals 15 residues. From germline, CDR1 is SGHVS and CDR2 FQNEAQ. The CDR3 coding sequence is TGTGCCAGCAGCCGGCGGACTACTAGCACAGATACGCAGTATTTT. Amino acid sequence: CASSRRTTSTDTQYF. The full variable domain, in which reference TRBV7-8 and TRBJ2-3 provide the parts outside the CDR3, is GAGVSQSPRYKVAKRGQDVALRCDPISGHVSLFWYQQALGQGPEFLTYFQNEAQLDKSGLPSDRFFAERPEGSVSTLKIQRTQQEDSAVYLCASSRRTTSTDTQYFGPGTRLTVL.

There are a few counts of this clonotype. This chain connects TRBV7-9 to TRBJ1-4; D gene uncertain. This CDR3 contains 12 residues. V was cut by 7 bases and J by 7 bases, with 10 bases left in between. The V gene's germline CDR1 is SEHNR and CDR2 FQNEAQ (reference sequence). CDR3 DNA sequence: TGTGCCAGCAAAGGAGATAGTGAAAAACTGTTTTTT. It translates to CASKGDSEKLFF.

The genes are TRBV6-2 or TRBV6-3 and TRBJ2-2; TRBD1 is a possible D gene (5 bases). The CDR3 consists of 14 residues. V shed 5 bases and J shed 2 bases, with 9 bases lying between them. CDR1 and CDR2 (germline): MNHEY, SVGEGT. CDR3 coding DNA: TGTGCCAGCAGTCTAGGGGTTAACACCGGGGAGCTGTTTTTT. This encodes CASSLGVNTGELFF.

The chain recombines TRBV11-2 with TRBJ1-2; unclear D gene. CDR1 and CDR2 from the germline V gene are SGHAT and FQNNGV. Trimming removed 0 bases at V and 3 bases at J, with 5 bases between. CDR3 size: 13 residues. The CDR3 reads CASSLEEYYGYTF. The CDR3 DNA sequence: TGTGCCAGCAGCTTAGAAGAGTACTATGGCTACACCTTC.

The chain combines TRBV7-9 with TRBJ2-7; D is tentatively TRBD1 or TRBD2 (5 bases each). The CDR3 sequence is 12 residues long. Trimming left V 5 bases short and J 8 bases short, with 13 bases between. The V gene's germline CDR1 is SEHNR and CDR2 FQNEAQ (reference sequence). CDR3 nucleotide sequence: TGTGCCAGCAGCCTAGACTACAGGAAGCAGTACTTC. This codes for CASSLDYRKQYF. The whole variable domain, remainder taken from reference TRBV7-9 and TRBJ2-7, is DTGVSQNPRHKITKRGQNVTFRCDPISEHNRLYWYRQTLGQGPEFLTYFQNEAQLEKSRLLSDRFSAERPKGSFSTLEIQRTEQGDSAMYLCASSLDYRKQYFGPGTRLTVT.

The chain is built from TRBV7-8 and TRBJ2-1, with 9 bases aligning to TRBD2. The CDR3 runs 16 residues. V trimming: 0 bases; J trimming: 10 bases; junction bases outside the gene matches: 10. Germline loops: CDR1 SGHVS, CDR2 FQNEAQ. CDR3 DNA sequence: TGTGCCAGCAGCTTAGCGGGTGGCGGGGGGGCGAACGAGCAGTTCTTC. Protein sequence: CASSLAGGGGANEQFF.

In DNA, the CDR3 is TGTGCCAGCAGCTTAGGGTTGGAGGACACGAGTTATGGCTACACCTTC. Amino acids: CASSLGLEDTSYGYTF. This chain links TRBV7-9 with TRBJ1-2, with a possible D match to TRBD1 (5 bases). Germline V gene sequence: CDR1 SEHNR, CDR2 FQNEAQ (reference sequence). This CDR3 region has 16 residues. V was shortened by 1 base and J by 5 bases, with 17 bases between the two germline ends.

V gene TRBV12-3 or TRBV12-4 combines with J gene TRBJ2-2; weak D call: TRBD2 (5 bases). Trimming removed 3 bases from V and 0 bases from J, with 17 bases in between. This CDR3 contains 18 residues. The CDR3 DNA sequence: TGTGCCAGCAGTTTTCGGCCTTGGGCTAGCTCGAACACCGGGGAGCTGTTTTTT. This codes for CASSFRPWASSNTGELFF.

The V call is TRBV24-1, the J call TRBJ1-2; D gene ambiguous. Trimming pared 3 bases from V and 7 bases from J, leaving 17 bases between. Germline V gene data show CDR1 as KGHDR and CDR2 as SFDVKD. CDR3 length: 15 residues. CDR3 residues: CATSDPATGSSGYTF. CDR3 DNA sequence: TGTGCCACCAGTGATCCCGCCACGGGGTCCTCTGGCTACACCTTC.

This clonotype has a handful of counts. The chain links TRBV11-2 to TRBJ2-3; perhaps TRBD1 as D (5 bases). Between the trimmed V and J ends, which lost 5 bases and 5 bases, there was a span of 11 bases. The CDR3 runs 13 residues. Per germline, CDR1 SGHAT and CDR2 FQNNGV. Here the CDR3 DNA reads TGTGCCAGCAGCCCCCAGGGTATAGATACGCAGTATTTT. The encoded protein is CASSPQGIDTQYF. The full variable domain, its missing parts supplied by reference TRBV11-2 and TRBJ2-3, is EAGVAQSPRYKIIEKRQSVAFWCNPISGHATLYWYQQILGQGPKLLIQFQNNGVVDDSQLPKDRFSAERLKGVDSTLKIQPAKLEDSAVYLCASSPQGIDTQYFGPGTRLTVL.

This clonotype showed up just a few times. The V gene is TRBV30, the J gene TRBJ1-6; D might be TRBD1 (5 bases). The germline V and J ends were trimmed by 7 bases and 7 bases, with 14 bases remaining between them. CDR3 length: 13 residues. Germline values: CDR1 GTSNPN, CDR2 SVGIG (reference sequence). CDR3 nucleotides: TGTGCCTCTGACCCGGGGCGGAATTCACCCCTCCACTTT. Encoded protein: CASDPGRNSPLHF.

This clonotype was seen more than once but under ten times. The chain combines TRBV5-1 with TRBJ2-5, with TRBD2 matching 9 bases. J lost 2 bases, V lost 4 bases, and 6 bases had no gene match. Germline CDR1 is SGHRS and CDR2 is YFSETQ. This CDR3 is built from 15 residues. CDR3 DNA sequence: TGCGCCAGCAGCCGTAGCGGGGGCGCTCAAGAGACCCAGTACTTC. This sequence encodes CASSRSGGAQETQYF.

The rearrangement uses TRBV7-7 and TRBJ2-2; D may be TRBD1 (5 bases). Per germline, CDR1 SSHAT and CDR2 FNYEAQ (reference sequence). This CDR3 contains 16 residues. V lost 0 bases, J lost 5 bases, and 13 bases lay in between. The CDR3 protein is CASSLALGHPTGELFF. The CDR3 DNA reads as TGTGCCAGCAGCTTAGCGCTGGGGCACCCTACCGGGGAGCTGTTTTTT.

This clonotype was observed a handful of times. The gene calls are TRBV5-1 and TRBJ1-1; weak D call: TRBD1 (5 bases). The germline V and J ends were trimmed by 3 bases and 3 bases, with 21 bases remaining between them. Germline values: CDR1 SGHRS, CDR2 YFSETQ. This CDR3 spans 17 amino acids. CDR3 sequence reads: CASSSKGLQSLDTEAFF. CDR3 nucleotides: TGCGCCAGCAGCTCCAAGGGACTCCAAAGCCTCGACACTGAAGCTTTCTTT.

This clonotype occurred a few times. The J gene is TRBJ1-1, the V gene TRBV5-1; TRBD1 might be the D (6 bases). Germline values: CDR1 SGHRS, CDR2 YFSETQ. The ends were cut back, 4 bases at V and 1 base at J, with 17 bases in the middle. The CDR3 runs to 16 residues. CDR3 nucleotides: TGCGCCAGCAGCCTCCGGGACATCGGCTGGAACACTGAAGCTTTCTTT. It specifies CASSLRDIGWNTEAFF. The full variable domain, with the rest looked up from reference TRBV5-1 and TRBJ1-1, is KAGVTQTPRYLIKTRGQQVTLSCSPISGHRSVSWYQQTPGQGLQFLFEYFSETQRNKGNFPGRFSGRQFSNSRSEMNVSTLELGDSALYLCASSLRDIGWNTEAFFGQGTRLTVV.

The chain recombines TRBV6-1 with TRBJ2-1; D ambiguous. Germline V gene sequence: CDR1 MNHNS, CDR2 SASEGT. The CDR3 spans 12 residues. V was pared by 8 bases and J by 6 bases, with 11 bases between. The CDR3, as DNA: TGTGCCAGCCGAAGGGTTGCCAATGAGCAGTTCTTC. Protein: CASRRVANEQFF.

This clonotype was seen a few times. The rearrangement joins TRBV5-1 to TRBJ2-7; no clear D. Germline CDR1 reads SGHRS; CDR2 reads YFSETQ. The CDR3 is made up of 14 amino acids. With 0 bases removed from V and 0 bases from J, the gap between germline ends came to 7 bases. CDR3 coding DNA: TGCGCCAGCAGCTTGGGCCTGGGCTCCTACGAGCAGTACTTC. Residues: CASSLGLGSYEQYF.

This chain uses TRBV9 with TRBJ2-5; a possible D gene is TRBD1 (5 bases). CDR1 and CDR2 from the germline V gene are SGDLS and YYNGEE. CDR3 length: 16 amino acids. Trimming took off 3 bases at V and 5 bases at J, with 20 bases between the two ends. The CDR3 region has the DNA TGTGCCAGCAGCGGGCCCCTAGGGGCGGTGGGGGAGACCCAGTACTTC. Protein product: CASSGPLGAVGETQYF.

This clonotype showed up just a few times. DNA of the CDR3: TGTGCCAGCAGCTTACTCTCCCAAGAGACCCAGTACTTC. This sequence encodes CASSLLSQETQYF. The chain combines TRBV7-3 with TRBJ2-5; D remains ambiguous. CDR1 SGHTA and CDR2 FQGTGA come from the germline V gene. The V and J ends lost 2 bases and 1 base respectively, with 5 bases between them. The CDR3 sequence is 13 residues long.

This clonotype was counted at least ten times. The chain is built from TRBV6-1 and TRBJ2-7; possibly TRBD1 for D (5 bases). The CDR3 length is 14 residues. Germline loops: CDR1 MNHNS, CDR2 SASEGT. V was shortened by 0 bases and J by 6 bases, with 12 bases between the two germline ends. The CDR3 nucleotides read TGTGCCAGCAGTGAAGCGAGGCAGGGCTCCGAGCAGTACTTC. Translation gives CASSEARQGSEQYF.

The count of this clonotype is one. V is TRBV18 and J is TRBJ2-5, with 7 bases identical to TRBD2. CDR1 KGHSH and CDR2 LQKENI come from the germline V gene. This CDR3 has 13 residues. V was clipped by 5 bases and J by 4 bases; unmatched bases: 4. The chain's CDR3 is CASSAPGGETQYF. In nucleotides, the CDR3 is TGTGCCAGCTCAGCGCCGGGGGGAGAGACCCAGTACTTC. Full variable domain (remainder filled in from reference TRBV18 and TRBJ2-5): NAGVMQNPRHLVRRRGQEARLRCSPMKGHSHVYWYRQLPEEGLKFMVYLQKENIIDESGMPKERFSAEFPKEGPSILRIQQVVRGDSAAYFCASSAPGGETQYFGPGTRLLVL.

The J gene is TRBJ1-3, the V gene TRBV12-3 or TRBV12-4, with D perhaps TRBD1 (5 bases). V lost 8 bases to trimming and J lost 0 bases, with 11 bases between them. The CDR3 length is 14 residues. CDR3 sequence: CASGKGSSGNTIYF. CDR3 bases: TGTGCCAGCGGGAAGGGGAGCTCTGGAAACACCATATATTTT.